This entry lists 2 T cell receptor beta chains sequenced from one sample in a study of blood T cells in healthy people across ages. PCR was performed a second time for about 7 to 12 cycles using a sample-barcoded 5' primer and a J-beta primer mix. TCRdb reprocessed the 5' RACE reads via MiXCR and lists one record per CDR3 protein. The sample consists of some 640,000 distinct CDR3 sequences, 49% of them appearing once. Sequencing was done on a sample of blood. These receptors came from a woman aged 60-75 years in good health.

This clonotype was counted ten times or more. The genes are TRBV29-1 and TRBJ2-5, with 11 bases matching TRBD2. CDR1 is SQVTM and CDR2 is ANQGSEA in the germline V gene. Trimming took 0 bases from V and 3 from J; bases not matched to a gene: 15. This CDR3 region has 19 residues. CDR3 region: CSVEDPYFDPGLAEETQYF. CDR3 nucleotides: TGCAGCGTTGAAGATCCGTATTTTGATCCGGGACTAGCGGAAGAGACCCAGTACTTC.

The V gene is TRBV20-1, the J gene TRBJ2-4; 11 bases match TRBD2. The CDR3 runs to 15 residues. V shed 6 bases, J shed 10 bases, and the junction held 14 bases outside the gene matches. Germline loops: CDR1 DFQATT, CDR2 SNEGSKA (reference sequence). DNA for the CDR3: TGCAGTGCCGCGGGGCAAGGACTAGCGGGCAGAATTCAGTACTTC. As protein: CSAAGQGLAGRIQYF.